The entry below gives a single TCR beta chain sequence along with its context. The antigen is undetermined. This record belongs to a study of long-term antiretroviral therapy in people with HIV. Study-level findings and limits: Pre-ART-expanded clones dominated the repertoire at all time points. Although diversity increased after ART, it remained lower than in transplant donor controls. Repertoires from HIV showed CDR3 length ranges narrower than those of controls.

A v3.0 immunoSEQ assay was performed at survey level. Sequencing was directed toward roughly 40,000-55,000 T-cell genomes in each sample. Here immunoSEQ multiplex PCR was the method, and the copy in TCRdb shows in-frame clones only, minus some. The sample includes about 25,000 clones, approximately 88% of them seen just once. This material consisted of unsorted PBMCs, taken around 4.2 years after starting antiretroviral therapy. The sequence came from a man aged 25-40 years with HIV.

The CDR3 loop reads CASSPSQVRDSPLHF. The DNA for the CDR3 is TGCGCCAGCAGCCCGAGCCAGGTCAGAGATTCACCCCTCCACTTT. The V and J genes are TRBV5-1 and TRBJ1-6; no clear D. The germline V and J ends were trimmed by 4 bases and 8 bases, with 16 bases remaining between them. The CDR3 contains 15 residues. Germline lookup yields CDR1 SGHRS and CDR2 YFSETQ.